These 5 T cell receptor beta chains came from one sample sequenced in a study of T-cell reconstitution after alpha-beta-depleted transplantation in children. The TCRbeta library was prepared with unique molecular identifiers. MiXCR, run by TCRdb on the PCR reads, gives a single entry per CDR3 protein. Of about 340,000 distinct CDR3 sequences listed, roughly 16% were seen once; the top ten hold roughly 40%. The source was PBMCs, mostly from graft donor cells, collected 360 days after TCRalphabeta/CD19-depleted stem cell transplant. The receptors derive from a male patient between 2 and 10 years old who had a stem cell transplant for acute lymphoblastic leukemia, so the T cells may come from the graft donor.

This clonotype has only a few counts. An end of the junction does not agree with germline; a read error may underlie this. The V gene is TRBV4-2, the J gene TRBJ2-3, with 7 bases lining up with TRBD2. The germline V gene encodes CDR1 LGHNA and CDR2 YNFKEQ. This CDR3 is 16 amino acids long. CDR3 DNA: TGCGCCAGCAGCCGGCGACTAGCTGCTGGCACAGATACGCAGTATTTT. Its protein is CASSRRLAAGTDTQYF.

This clonotype was seen a handful of times. V gene TRBV15 combines with J gene TRBJ2-1; 10 bases match TRBD2. The V gene's germline CDR1 is LNHNV and CDR2 YYDKDF (reference sequence). CDR3 length: 17 amino acids. V lost 1 base to trimming and J lost 4 bases; unmatched junction nucleotides: 7. CDR3 in amino acids: CATSRVTGLATYNEQFF. CDR3 nucleotide sequence: TGTGCCACCAGCAGAGTGACGGGACTAGCGACTTACAATGAGCAGTTCTTC.

This clonotype was seen at least ten times. The chain is built from TRBV19 and TRBJ2-2; D gene unclear. Trimming removed 1 base from V and 3 bases from J, with 3 bases in between. The CDR3 sequence is 13 residues long. The germline V gene has CDR1 LNHDA and CDR2 SQIVND (reference sequence). CDR3 sequence: CASSIVDTGELFF. The DNA for the CDR3 is TGTGCCAGTAGTATAGTTGACACCGGGGAGCTGTTTTTT.

This clonotype was seen only a few times. The V gene is TRBV5-1, the J gene TRBJ2-1; 8 nucleotides match TRBD1. CDR3 size: 14 residues. V dropped 2 bases and J dropped 5; count of bases not matched to a gene: 3. The germline V gene encodes CDR1 SGHRS and CDR2 YFSETQ. CDR3: CASSFLTGDNEQFF. The CDR3 nucleotides are TGCGCCAGCAGCTTTCTGACAGGGGACAATGAGCAGTTCTTC. Looking up the rest from reference TRBV5-1 and TRBJ2-1 gives the full variable domain: KAGVTQTPRYLIKTRGQQVTLSCSPISGHRSVSWYQQTPGQGLQFLFEYFSETQRNKGNFPGRFSGRQFSNSRSEMNVSTLELGDSALYLCASSFLTGDNEQFFGPGTRLTVL.

The rearrangement uses TRBV4-1 and TRBJ2-5, with 13 bases identical to TRBD2. Germline V CDR1 and CDR2: MGHRA, YSYEKL. The CDR3 covers 16 residues. Unmatched junction bases numbered 3, after V lost 4 bases and J lost 1 base. The CDR3 bases are TGCGCCAGCAGCCCCCGGACTAGCGGGGGCCAAGAGACCCAGTACTTC. Residues: CASSPRTSGGQETQYF.